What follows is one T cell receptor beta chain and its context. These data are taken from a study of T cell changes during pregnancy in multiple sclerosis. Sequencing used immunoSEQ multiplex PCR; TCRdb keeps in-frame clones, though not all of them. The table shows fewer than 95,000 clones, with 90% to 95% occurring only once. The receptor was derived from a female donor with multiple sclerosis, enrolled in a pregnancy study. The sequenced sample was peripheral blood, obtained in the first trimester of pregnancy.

The CDR3 sequence: CASSRGGRASTDTQYF. The CDR3 bases are TGTGCCAGCAGTCGGGGGGGCCGGGCTAGCACAGATACGCAGTATTTT. This chain joins TRBV2 and TRBJ2-3; 8 bases agree with TRBD2. The CDR3 spans 16 residues. Germline loops: CDR1 SNHLY, CDR2 FYNNEI. J gave up 0 bases and V 5 bases, and 7 bases lay outside the gene matches. The full variable domain, in which reference TRBV2 and TRBJ2-3 provide the parts outside the CDR3, is EPEVTQTPSHQVTQMGQEVILRCVPISNHLYFYWYRQILGQKVEFLVSFYNNEISEKSEIFDDQFSVERPDGSNFTLKIRSTKLEDSAMYFCASSRGGRASTDTQYFGPGTRLTVL.